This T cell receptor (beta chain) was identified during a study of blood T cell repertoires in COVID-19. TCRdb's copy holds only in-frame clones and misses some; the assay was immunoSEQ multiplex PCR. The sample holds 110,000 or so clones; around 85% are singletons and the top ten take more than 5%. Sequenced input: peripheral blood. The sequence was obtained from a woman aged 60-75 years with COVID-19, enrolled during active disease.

The CDR3 sequence is CASSQGYRGGQETQYF. DNA for the CDR3: TGCGCCAGCAGCCAAGGGTATCGGGGGGGCCAAGAGACCCAGTACTTC. The gene calls are TRBV4-1 and TRBJ2-5; 8 positions match TRBD2. The CDR3 runs 16 residues. CDR1 is MGHRA and CDR2 is YSYEKL in the germline V gene. The trim removed 1 base at V and 1 base at J, leaving 5 bases unmatched.